This is a list of T cell receptor beta chains from one sample in a study of cytomegalovirus exposure and HLA in healthy donors. Assay used: immunoSEQ multiplex PCR; TCRdb lists only in-frame clones, some missing. The data show 100,000 or so clones, with 65% to 80% seen just once and about 2.1% held by the top ten. Sequences were obtained from PBMCs. These receptors were collected from a woman aged 35 to 49 in good health and CMV-seronegative. Each CDR3 is given with its conserved first and last residue. The order of the fields is J gene, V gene, clone size, D gene, CDR3 DNA, CDR3 protein. The D gene is left open where the match is weak. Some rows have no size entry. The others give once, few or many, or a class for an expanded clone.

TRBJ1-2	TRBV5-4	.	.	TGTGCCAGCAGACCGGTCGGGCAGGGTAGGCCTGTAGGCCATGGCTACACCTTC	CASRPVGQGRPVGHGYTF
TRBJ2-3	TRBV7-9	.	TRBD1	TGTTCCAGCAGCCACAACATGGGGACAGTTCCAGATACGCAGTATTTT	CSSSHNMGTVPDTQYF
TRBJ1-2	TRBV25-1	few	.	TGTGCCAGCAGTTCCACAGGGTACTATGGCTACACCTTC	CASSSTGYYGYTF
TRBJ1-5	TRBV2	.	TRBD1	TGTGCCAGCAGTGGGGACAGGGGCGCGGGTCAGCCCCAGCATTTT	CASSGDRGAGQPQHF
TRBJ2-6	TRBV13	.	.	TGTGCCAGCAGCTCAAAGACGGGGTTAAGGGCCAACGTCCTGACTTTC	CASSSKTGLRANVLTF
TRBJ2-1	TRBV7-2	.	TRBD2	TGTGCCAGCAGCTTACGCTCGGGACTAGTCTCCTACAATGAGCAGTTCTTC	CASSLRSGLVSYNEQFF
TRBJ1-1	TRBV7-9	.	TRBD1	TGTGCCAGCAGCTGGGGGACAGGGGGGAACACTGAAGCTTTCTTT	CASSWGTGGNTEAFF
TRBJ2-1	TRBV9	.	TRBD1	TGTGCCAGCAGCGCGGGACAGGGGAACAATGAGCAGTTCTTC	CASSAGQGNNEQFF
TRBJ2-7	TRBV28	few	TRBD1	TGTGCCAGCAGTTTAACCCCCGGGACAGGGGGCGCAAGGGCCCCTGTCTACGAGCAGTACTTC	CASSLTPGTGGARAPVYEQYF
TRBJ2-3	TRBV11-3	.	TRBD2	TGTGCCAGCAGCCCCCGTGGTGGTAGCGGGAGTATGGAGGCAGATACGCAGTATTTT	CASSPRGGSGSMEADTQYF
TRBJ2-1	TRBV2	.	.	TGTGCCAGCAACCGCGAGGGGGTGTCCTACAATGAGCAGTTCTTC	CASNREGVSYNEQFF
TRBJ1-1	TRBV9	.	TRBD1	TGTGCCAGCAGCGTAGAATACAGGGGTAGGGCTTTCTTT	CASSVEYRGRAFF
TRBJ2-2	TRBV7-3	.	TRBD2	TGTGCCAGCAGCTCGGGACTAGCGGGAGGGTCCGGGGAGCTGTTTTTT	CASSSGLAGGSGELFF
TRBJ1-1	TRBV18	.	.	TGTGCCAGCTCACCAGGGACACGGAACACTGAAGCTTTCTTT	CASSPGTRNTEAFF
TRBJ2-4	TRBV28	once	.	TGTGCCAGCAGAGGACTCGTAAACATTCAGTACTTC	CASRGLVNIQYF
TRBJ1-2	TRBV19	.	.	TGTGCCAGTAGTTTGCTATTTGGGGGGAACTATGGCTACACCTTC	CASSLLFGGNYGYTF
TRBJ2-5	TRBV6-1	.	TRBD2	TGTGCCAGCAGTGAAGGCGAGACTAGCGGGGGGAGGGAGACCCAGTACTTC	CASSEGETSGGRETQYF
TRBJ1-5	TRBV4-2	.	.	TGTGCCAGCAGCCAAGACTCTACAGGGAATCAGCCCCAGCATTTT	CASSQDSTGNQPQHF
TRBJ2-5	TRBV7-8	.	.	TGTGCCAGCAGCTCACGGACAAAAGAGACCCAGTACTTC	CASSSRTKETQYF
TRBJ2-3	TRBV28	few	.	TGTGCCAGCAGTTTATCCTCCCCCAGCGATTCAGATACGCAGTATTTT	CASSLSSPSDSDTQYF
TRBJ2-3	TRBV13	once	.	TGTGCCAGCAGCCCCCCGGTCTCGCCCACAGATACGCAGTATTTT	CASSPPVSPTDTQYF
TRBJ1-5	TRBV28	.	.	TGTGCCAGCAGTTTTAGTGGCGGGATTCAGCCCCAGCATTTT	CASSFSGGIQPQHF
TRBJ1-1	TRBV18	.	TRBD1	TGTGCCAGCTCTCGACAGGGGGACACTGAAGCTTTCTTT	CASSRQGDTEAFF
TRBJ2-1	TRBV7-3	.	TRBD2	TGTGCCAGCAGCTTGACTAGCGGGGTCTACAATGAGCAGTTCTTC	CASSLTSGVYNEQFF
TRBJ1-3	TRBV29-1	.	.	TGCAGCGTTGAAGCGCCCGTTACTAACTCTGGAAACACCATATATTTT	CSVEAPVTNSGNTIYF
TRBJ1-2	TRBV7-2	.	.	TGTGCCAGCAGCTTAGCGCGGGGGGGCTATGGCTACACCTTC	CASSLARGGYGYTF
TRBJ1-2	TRBV5-4	.	TRBD1	TGTGCCAGCAGCTTGGGACAGGGCGGCTACACCTTC	CASSLGQGGYTF
TRBJ2-1	TRBV29-1	once	.	TGCAGCGTTGAAGAGGTGGGAGGACCCTACAATGAGCAGTTCTTC	CSVEEVGGPYNEQFF
TRBJ2-3	TRBV6-1	few	.	TGTGCCAGCACTATGACTAGTTCAGATACGCAGTATTTT	CASTMTSSDTQYF
TRBJ2-7	TRBV2	.	TRBD1	TGTGCCAGCAGTCGACAGGGGACGCGCTCCTACGAGCAGTACTTC	CASSRQGTRSYEQYF
TRBJ1-2	TRBV5-4	once	.	TGTGCCAGCAGCTCGGGGGGACACTCTAACTATGGCTACACCTTC	CASSSGGHSNYGYTF
TRBJ1-1	TRBV30	.	TRBD1	TGTGCCTGGTCGGGACAGGGGCCACTTGAAGCTTTCTTT	CAWSGQGPLEAFF
TRBJ2-3	TRBV5-1	.	.	TGCGCCAGCAGCTTGGAGGGAATACCTAGCACAGATTCGCAGTATTTT	CASSLEGIPSTDSQYF
TRBJ2-2	TRBV9	.	TRBD2	TGTGCCAGCAGCCCCCGGACTAGCGGGGGGAACACCGGGGAGCTGTTTTTT	CASSPRTSGGNTGELFF
TRBJ1-6	TRBV5-1	.	.	TGCGCCAGCAGCTCAAACACAGGGTCCGGTTCACCCCTCCACTTT	CASSSNTGSGSPLHF
TRBJ2-5	TRBV11-1	once	TRBD2	TGTGCCAGCAGTTCTACTAGCGGGAGCAGGGAGACCCAGTACTTC	CASSSTSGSRETQYF
TRBJ2-1	TRBV18	.	TRBD2	TGTGCCAGCTCAGGGACTAGCGTTAATGAGCAGTTCTTC	CASSGTSVNEQFF
TRBJ2-7	TRBV2	.	TRBD1	TGTGCCAGCACCGAGACAGGGGGCTCCGAGCAGTACTTC	CASTETGGSEQYF
TRBJ1-1	TRBV9	.	TRBD1	TGTGCCAGCAGCGACTCTACAGGGGAAGACACTGAAGCTTTCTTT	CASSDSTGEDTEAFF
TRBJ2-1	TRBV6-5	.	.	TGTGCCAGCAGTTATGGAGGAAATGAGCAGTTCTTC	CASSYGGNEQFF
TRBJ2-7	TRBV11-2	.	TRBD1	TGTGCCAGCAGCTTAGTGGTCGGGACAGGGAACTACGAGCAGTACTTC	CASSLVVGTGNYEQYF
TRBJ1-2	TRBV11-3	.	.	TGTGCCAGCAACTTCCGGGGGGGGAGGGAAGACTATGGCTACACCTTC	CASNFRGGREDYGYTF
TRBJ2-5	TRBV7-2	.	TRBD1	TGTGCCAGCAGCCGAATGGCCGGGACAGTAAAAGAGACCCAGTACTTC	CASSRMAGTVKETQYF
TRBJ2-1	TRBV7-9	.	TRBD2	TGTGCCAGCAGCTCATTAGAGGACCCTAGCGGGAGGAGGAATGAGCAGTTCTTC	CASSSLEDPSGRRNEQFF
TRBJ1-1	TRBV11-2	.	.	TGTGCCAGCAGCTTAGTCTACCAGGCCGAAGCTTTCTTT	CASSLVYQAEAFF
TRBJ1-1	TRBV7-9	.	TRBD1	TGTGCCAGCAGCTTGGAGGGGGCTGGGGACACTGAAGCTTTCTTT	CASSLEGAGDTEAFF
TRBJ2-7	TRBV28	.	.	TGTGCCAGCAGGTTTAGGGAGGGGGATGGGTACGAGCAGTACTTC	CASRFREGDGYEQYF
TRBJ2-5	TRBV29-1	.	.	TGCAGCGGAGATACAGGGAATGCAGGAGAGACCCAGTACTTC	CSGDTGNAGETQYF
TRBJ2-7	TRBV15	.	.	TGTGCCACCAGAGACAGATTCTACGAGCAGTACTTC	CATRDRFYEQYF
TRBJ2-1	TRBV7-3	.	TRBD2	TGTGCCAGCAGCTCAGGTGCGGGAGGGGACAATGAGCAGTTCTTC	CASSSGAGGDNEQFF
TRBJ2-7	TRBV6-1	few	.	TGTGCCAGCAGTGAAGCGGGGGGGCCTGGAGAGCAGTACTTC	CASSEAGGPGEQYF
TRBJ2-7	TRBV6-5	.	TRBD2	TGTGCCAGCAGGTCTAGCGGGACTAGCTCCTACGAGCAGTACTTC	CASRSSGTSSYEQYF
TRBJ1-2	TRBV18	.	.	TGTGCCAGCTCGCCCCCCGGGGATTATGGCTACACCTTC	CASSPPGDYGYTF
TRBJ2-1	TRBV5-6	.	TRBD2	TGTGCCAGCAGGACAGGGCCGAGCGGGGGGAAGCACAATGAGCAGTTCTTC	CASRTGPSGGKHNEQFF